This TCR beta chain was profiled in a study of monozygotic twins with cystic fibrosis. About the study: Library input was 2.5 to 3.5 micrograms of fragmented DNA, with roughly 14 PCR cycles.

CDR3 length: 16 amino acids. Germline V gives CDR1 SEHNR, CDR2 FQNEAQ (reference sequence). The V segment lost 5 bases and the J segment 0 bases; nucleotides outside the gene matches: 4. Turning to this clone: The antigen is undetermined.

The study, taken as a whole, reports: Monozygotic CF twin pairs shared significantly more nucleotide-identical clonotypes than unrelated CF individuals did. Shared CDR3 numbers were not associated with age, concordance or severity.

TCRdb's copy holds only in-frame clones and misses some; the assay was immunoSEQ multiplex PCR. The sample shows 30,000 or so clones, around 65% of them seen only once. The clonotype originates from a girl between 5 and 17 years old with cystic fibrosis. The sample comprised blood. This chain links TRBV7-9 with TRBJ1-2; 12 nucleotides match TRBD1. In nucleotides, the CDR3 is TGTGCCAGCAGCGCACGGGACAGGGGGCCTAACTATGGCTACACCTTC. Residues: CASSARDRGPNYGYTF.